This TCR beta chain was sequenced for a study of T-cell reconstitution after alpha-beta-depleted transplantation in children (dated by TCRdb to 2015 to 2016). About the investigation overall: T-cell immune reconstitution after TCRalphabeta/CD19-depleted allogeneic hematopoietic cell transplantation in children was quantitatively tracked in the study by means of TCR repertoire profiling.

The library was generated by PCR. Data came from an Illumina HiSeq 2500. Molecular barcoding was employed in the preparation of TCR libraries, with unique molecular identifiers being used to normalize TCRbeta repertoire quantification. TCRdb reran the public reads through fastp at Q25 and MiXCR, keeping productive beta chains. Every entry covers one CDR3 protein and lists the most common genes and DNA from its rows. This sample has about 600,000 distinct CDR3 sequences in its table, and 10% to 13% of those were observed once. The top ten hold roughly 4% of the sample. In regard to this clonotype: What this receptor recognizes is not known. Base qualities are not at hand, and no much larger clone is one base apart.

V and J lose 4 bases and 6 bases, and a span of 17 bases separates them. CDR1 and CDR2 were assigned from the germline V gene as SGHRS and YFSETQ. The CDR3 spans 14 residues, from the cysteine through the phenylalanine. The only DNA kept is the CDR3, 42 bases in frame from the first base. The chain employs TRBV5-1 and TRBJ2-7; 6 matching bases give a weak D call of TRBD1. Sequencing was performed on PBMCs from the stem cell graft donor, taken from the stem cell graft. The origin of this receptor is a human donor who donated a stem cell graft to a child with acute myeloid leukemia. CDR3 region: CASSEVTGSSEQYF. At the DNA level, the sequence is TGCGCCAGCAGCGAGGTTACAGGGTCGAGCGAGCAGTACTTC.